These 13 T cell receptor beta chains share one sample of origin, sequenced in a study of blood T cell repertoires in COVID-19. Profiling relied on immunoSEQ multiplex PCR, and the TCRdb table lists in-frame clones only, not all of them. The sample lists 260,000 or so clones; 88% were seen once. Material for sequencing was peripheral blood. These TCRs come from a human donor in a cohort sampled during active COVID-19.

The gene calls are TRBV7-9 and TRBJ2-7; 9 bases match TRBD1. The CDR3 consists of 16 residues. Germline trimming cut 7 bases from V and 5 bases from J; bases unmatched to any gene: 15. Looked up from germline, CDR1 is SEHNR and CDR2 is FQNEAQ (reference sequence). Here the CDR3 DNA reads TGTGCCAGCAAACCCGGGACAGGGAAAGGTAGCGACGAGCAGTACTTC. This sequence encodes CASKPGTGKGSDEQYF.

The V and J genes are TRBV10-1 and TRBJ1-2, with 7 bases identical to TRBD1. The CDR3 runs to 15 residues. The germline gives CDR1 WNHNN, CDR2 SYGVQD (reference sequence). J lost 4 bases, V lost 2 bases, and 7 bases had no gene match. CDR3 in amino acids: CASSEPPDRIYGYTF. CDR3 nucleotide sequence: TGCGCCAGCAGTGAGCCCCCGGACAGGATCTATGGCTACACCTTC.

CDR3 in amino acids: CASSPDRGWNTEAFF. The DNA for the CDR3 is TGTGCCAGCAGCCCTGACAGGGGGTGGAACACTGAAGCTTTCTTT. The chain has TRBV28 and TRBJ1-1, with 9 bases that match TRBD1. Germline V gives CDR1 MDHEN, CDR2 SYDVKM. The CDR3 sequence is 15 residues long. The J segment lost 1 base and the V segment lost 6 bases, leaving 6 bases of the junction unmatched.

The chain carries TRBV9 and TRBJ2-7; 7 positions match TRBD2. V gave up 0 bases and J gave up 3 bases; unmatched junction bases: 3. Germline CDR1 SGDLS, CDR2 YYNGEE. This CDR3 comprises 14 residues. The CDR3 DNA sequence: TGTGCCAGCAGCGTAGGGCTAGCGGACTACGAGCAGTACTTC. It encodes CASSVGLADYEQYF. Based on the CDR3 plus reference TRBV9 and TRBJ2-7, the full variable domain is DSGVTQTPKHLITATGQRVTLRCSPRSGDLSVYWYQQSLDQGLQFLIQYYNGEERAKGNILERFSAQQFPDLHSELNLSSLELGDSALYFCASSVGLADYEQYFGPGTRLTVT.

This chain uses TRBV6-6 with TRBJ1-6; 8 bases are a match to TRBD1. V was clipped by 4 bases and J by 7 bases; unmatched bases: 3. Per the germline V gene, CDR1 is MNHNY and CDR2 is SVGAGI (reference sequence). The CDR3 is made up of 14 amino acids. The CDR3, as DNA: TGTGCCAGCAGTTCGGGACAGGAAAATTCACCCCTCCACTTT. Residues: CASSSGQENSPLHF.

V gene TRBV6-2 or TRBV6-3 combines with J gene TRBJ1-5; D is unclear. Deletions cut 0 bases from V and 2 bases from J, with 17 bases between. The CDR3 loop spans 18 amino acids. The V gene's germline CDR1 is MNHEY and CDR2 SVGEGT. The CDR3 loop reads CASSYSLSQQRGNQPQHF. The CDR3 bases are TGTGCCAGCAGTTACTCACTATCCCAGCAGAGAGGCAATCAGCCCCAGCATTTT.

This chain links TRBV6-6 with TRBJ1-2; no clear D gene. The germline V gene has CDR1 MNHNY and CDR2 SVGAGI (reference sequence). Deletions cut 6 bases from V and 3 bases from J, with 8 bases between. The length of the CDR3 is 12 residues. Written as DNA, the CDR3 is TGTGCCAGCAGGTCGGGTGACTATGGCTACACCTTC. This gives the protein CASRSGDYGYTF.

The rearrangement uses TRBV28 and TRBJ2-7; the match to TRBD2 covers 7 bases. Germline values: CDR1 MDHEN, CDR2 SYDVKM. The J segment lost 0 bases and the V segment lost 6 bases, leaving 5 bases of the junction unmatched. This CDR3 comprises 14 residues. The CDR3 nucleotides read TGTGCCAGCAGATCGAGCGGGACCTCCTACGAGCAGTACTTC. Its protein product is CASRSSGTSYEQYF.

The chain couples TRBV25-1 to TRBJ1-2; TRBD1 matches at 8 bases. Germline loops: CDR1 MGHDK, CDR2 SYGVNS. The CDR3 covers 14 residues. V trimming: 4 bases; J trimming: 5 bases; junction bases outside the gene matches: 6. As DNA, the CDR3 is TGTGCCAGCAGTGGGGCAGGGGGCCTGTATGGCTACACCTTC. Encoded protein: CASSGAGGLYGYTF.

The chain combines TRBV4-3 with TRBJ1-6; D is uncertain. The V gene lost 3 bases and the J gene lost 3 bases, with 12 bases spanning the gap. This CDR3 is 16 amino acids long. Germline CDR1 and CDR2: LGHNA and YSLEER. The DNA for the CDR3 is TGCGCCAGCAGCCACTCTTTGGGCGACTATAATTCACCCCTCCACTTT. It yields the protein CASSHSLGDYNSPLHF.

The chain joins TRBV6-6 to TRBJ2-2; D unclear. Trimming took 2 bases from V and 0 from J, leaving 7 bases between them. This CDR3 region has 15 residues. Germline V gene data show CDR1 as MNHNY and CDR2 as SVGAGI (reference sequence). CDR3 region: CASSYARTNTGELFF. The CDR3 DNA reads TGTGCCAGCAGTTACGCGCGAACGAACACCGGGGAGCTGTTTTTT.

J is TRBJ2-5 and V is TRBV12-3 or TRBV12-4; D is unclear. The CDR3 has 13 residues. Trimming left V 6 bases short and J 5 bases short, with 13 bases between. Written as DNA, the CDR3 is TGTGCCAGCAGGTCAGGTGTAGAGGAGACCCAGTACTTC. Amino acid sequence: CASRSGVEETQYF.

In this sample, this clone turned up once. The genes are TRBV3-1 (or the pseudogene TRBV3-2) and TRBJ2-7; D call uncertain. Trimming removed 6 bases from V and 2 bases from J, with 8 bases in between. The CDR3 is made up of 12 amino acids. Germline values: CDR1 LGHDT, CDR2 YNNKEL (reference sequence). In DNA form, the CDR3 reads TGTGCCAGCAGTCAACGAGCCTACGAGCAGTACTTC. It translates to CASSQRAYEQYF.